This T cell receptor (beta chain) was identified in a study of T cell clonotyping in hematopoietic cell transplantation. Whole-study results and caveats: No sorting was done, leaving CD4 and CD8 contributions mixed.

The CDR3 has 15 amino acids. V lost 3 bases, J lost 7 bases, and 11 bases stayed unmatched. Germline V lookup: CDR1 MGHDK, CDR2 SYGVNS. In regard to this clone: Antigen: not known.

Sequencing was performed with immunoSEQ multiplex PCR; in TCRdb, only in-frame clones are kept and a portion is missing. Among some 13,000 clones listed, 75% to 95% were seen once. The sequenced material came from peripheral blood mononuclear cells. This clonotype was obtained from a man aged 25-45 years in good health. Some clones in this sample may be carry-over from other donors' samples. The V gene is TRBV25-1, the J gene TRBJ2-5, with 7 bases identical to TRBD1. DNA of the CDR3: TGTGCCAGCAGTGACCGGGACAGTGCCCACGGGACCCAGTACTTC. Translated: CASSDRDSAHGTQYF.